The 6 T cell receptor beta chains listed next were all sequenced from one sample in a study of blood T cells in healthy people across ages. Next came a second PCR, run for about 7 to 11 cycles, which used a sample-barcoded 5' primer along with a J-beta primer mix. MiXCR, applied by TCRdb to the 5' RACE reads, yields one record per CDR3 protein. The repertoire holds 800,000 or so distinct CDR3 sequences, about half seen once, with 15% to 20% in the top ten. Sequencing used blood. The receptors were sampled from a man of 80 years or more in good health.

The chain uses TRBV20-1 and TRBJ2-1, with 16 bases identical to TRBD2. Germline lookup yields CDR1 DFQATT and CDR2 SNEGSKA (reference sequence). Trimming cost V 2 bases and J 8 bases; bases outside gene matches: 3. The CDR3 is 15 residues long. The DNA for the CDR3 is TGCAGTGCTAGATCGGGACTAGCGGGAGGGGATGAGCAGTTCTTC. This codes for CSARSGLAGGDEQFF.

This CDR3 reads CASSSDRIIPGANVLTF. The CDR3 DNA sequence: TGTGCCAGCAGCTCGGACAGGATAATACCTGGGGCCAACGTCCTGACTTTC. The rearrangement uses TRBV27 and TRBJ2-6; 7 nucleotides match TRBD1. With 6 bases clipped from V and 2 bases from J, the junction kept 10 bases outside the gene matches. Germline values: CDR1 MNHEY, CDR2 SMNVEV (reference sequence). The length of the CDR3 is 17 residues.

As regards this clonotype: One end of the junction varies from germline; a read error may be responsible. The J gene is TRBJ1-5, the V gene TRBV7-2, with 7 positions matching TRBD1. The CDR3 has 15 residues. The germline V gene has CDR1 SGHTA and CDR2 FQGNSA. The CDR3 is CASSLRRQGDQPRHF. Here the CDR3 DNA reads TGTGCCAGCAGCTTACGAAGGCAGGGGGATCAGCCCCGGCATTTT.

This clonotype has more than one count but fewer than ten. The V and J genes are TRBV7-2 and TRBJ1-1; no definite D call. The germline V gene has CDR1 SGHTA and CDR2 FQGNSA. CDR3 length: 14 amino acids. The V end lost 0 bases, the J end lost 2 bases, and 7 bases lay between the germline ends. The CDR3 DNA is TGTGCCAGCAGCTTAGCGCGAACTAACACTGAAGCTTTCTTT. The encoded protein is CASSLARTNTEAFF.

The chain employs TRBV28 and TRBJ1-4; no firm D call. CDR1 is MDHEN, CDR2 SYDVKM, per germline. V lost 3 bases and J lost 6, with 17 bases in between. This CDR3 spans 16 amino acids. The CDR3 sequence is CASSFSPSGRDEKLFF. The DNA for the CDR3 is TGTGCCAGCAGTTTTTCGCCCTCGGGTAGGGATGAAAAACTGTTTTTT.

The V call is TRBV5-1, the J call TRBJ2-4; D is perhaps TRBD1 or TRBD2 (6 bases each). CDR3 length: 14 amino acids. Germline CDR1 reads SGHRS; CDR2 reads YFSETQ. Between the trimmed V and J ends, which lost 7 bases and 1 base, there was a span of 12 bases. CDR3 sequence: CASGEGGAKNIQYF. In DNA form, the CDR3 reads TGCGCCAGCGGGGAAGGGGGGGCCAAAAACATTCAGTACTTC.